One sample yielded the 6 T cell receptor beta chains listed below, sequenced in a study of T cell repertoires in cytomegalovirus infection (dated by TCRdb to about 2019). TCRdb names Illumina HiSeq 1500 as the instrument used. TCRdb trimmed public reads at Q25 via fastp, called clones via MiXCR and kept in-frame beta chains. Duplicate CDR3 protein sequences are folded into a single record with the most common DNA and genes. In this sample the table shows around 70,000 distinct CDR3 sequences, about 4.2% of which occur a single time. Clones ranked in the top ten supply about 22% of the sample. The sequencing sample was made of PBMCs. The receptors shown here come from a human donor in good health (CMV status not recorded). Some clones in this sample may be carry-over from other donors' samples.

The chain employs TRBV12-3 or TRBV12-4 and TRBJ2-3; D may be TRBD2 (5 bases). V lost 4 bases, J lost 3 bases, and 11 bases lay in between. There are 14 residues in the CDR3. The CDR3 spells CASSSDYPTDTQYF. In DNA, the CDR3 is TGTGCCAGCAGTTCCGACTATCCAACAGATACGCAGTATTTT.

This clonotype showed up many times. V and J are TRBV28 and TRBJ1-1; 8 nucleotides line up with TRBD1. V was pared by 5 bases and J by 7 bases, with 12 bases of the junction left unmatched. CDR3 length equals 15 residues. From germline, CDR1 is MDHEN and CDR2 SYDVKM. The CDR3 nucleotides read TGTGCCAGCAGTACCGGGGGGACAGGATCTGATGAAGCTTTCTTT. The encoded protein is CASSTGGTGSDEAFF. Full variable domain (outside the CDR3, taken from reference TRBV28 and TRBJ1-1): DVKVTQSSRYLVKRTGEKVFLECVQDMDHENMFWYRQDPGLGLRLIYFSYDVKMKEKGDIPEGYSVSREKKERFSLILESASTNQTSMYLCASSTGGTGSDEAFFGQGTRLTVV.

This clonotype occurred many times. V gene TRBV7-2 combines with J gene TRBJ1-2, with TRBD1 as a possible D gene (5 bases). Germline V CDR1 and CDR2: SGHTA, FQGNSA. The CDR3 length is 15 residues. V was clipped by 0 bases and J by 5 bases, with 13 bases between them. The CDR3 region is CASSLAPGQPYGYTF. In DNA form, the CDR3 reads TGTGCCAGCAGCTTAGCGCCGGGGCAACCATATGGCTACACCTTC.

This clonotype was counted at least ten times. The V gene is TRBV7-2, the J gene TRBJ2-5, with D perhaps TRBD2 (5 bases). The ends were cut back, 3 bases at V and 2 bases at J, with 19 bases in the middle. The CDR3 contains 17 residues. Germline lookup yields CDR1 SGHTA and CDR2 FQGNSA. CDR3 sequence: CASSFGGRKGGQETQYF. The CDR3 DNA reads as TGTGCCAGCAGCTTTGGTGGGCGGAAAGGAGGACAAGAGACCCAGTACTTC.

This clonotype occurred many times. This chain connects TRBV5-1 to TRBJ2-7; a possible D gene is TRBD1 (5 bases). Looked up from germline, CDR1 is SGHRS and CDR2 is YFSETQ. Trimming shortened V by 0 bases and J by 6 bases, and 19 bases separated the two germline ends. The CDR3 loop spans 16 amino acids. The CDR3 region has the DNA TGCGCCAGCAGCTTGGGTTCGCAGGGTGGTGTCGGCGAGCAGTACTTC. Its protein is CASSLGSQGGVGEQYF.

This clonotype appeared a few times. The chain joins TRBV7-2 to TRBJ2-1, with TRBD1 identical over 7 bases. The CDR3 runs to 15 residues. Germline assignment: CDR1 SGHTA and CDR2 FQGNSA. J gave up 3 bases and V 4 bases, and 6 bases lay outside the gene matches. Here the CDR3 reads CASSSKQGFYNEQFF. CDR3 DNA: TGTGCCAGCAGCTCAAAACAGGGGTTCTACAATGAGCAGTTCTTC.